The 3 T cell receptor beta chains below all came from one sample that was sequenced in a study of blood T cell repertoires in COVID-19. Some clones are missing from TCRdb's copy, which holds only in-frame ones; the method was immunoSEQ multiplex PCR. The sample has about 480,000 clones; roughly nine tenths are singletons. Sample: peripheral blood. All receptors come from a woman aged 45-59 years with COVID-19, enrolled during active disease.

As regards this clone: Other DNA variants within this sample encode the same CDR3. V usage is TRBV6-5 and J usage is TRBJ1-1; 7 nucleotides align to TRBD1. Trimming cost V 5 bases and J 4 bases; bases outside gene matches: 4. Germline assignment: CDR1 MNHEY and CDR2 SVGAGI. The CDR3 length is 13 residues. In DNA form, the CDR3 reads TGTGCCAGCAGTCGACAGGGTAGCACTGAAGCTTTCTTT. Translation gives CASSRQGSTEAFF.

This chain links TRBV28 with TRBJ1-1; 9 nucleotides match TRBD1. The ends lost 7 bases at V and 0 bases at J; junction bases unmatched: 18. There are 19 residues in the CDR3. Germline V lookup: CDR1 MDHEN, CDR2 SYDVKM. The CDR3 DNA reads TGTGCCAGCACCCTTTCTGGACAGGGGCTAAAAGTGATGAACACTGAAGCTTTCTTT. This encodes CASTLSGQGLKVMNTEAFF.

This rearrangement joins TRBV7-9 to TRBJ1-1; a weak D match, TRBD1 (6 bases). This CDR3 has 15 residues. Germline V gives CDR1 SEHNR, CDR2 FQNEAQ (reference sequence). The V end lost 5 bases, the J end lost 5 bases, and 18 bases lay between the germline ends. DNA for the CDR3: TGTGCCAGCAGCCCTCGACAGGCAGGATTGACTGAAGCTTTCTTT. It codes for CASSPRQAGLTEAFF.